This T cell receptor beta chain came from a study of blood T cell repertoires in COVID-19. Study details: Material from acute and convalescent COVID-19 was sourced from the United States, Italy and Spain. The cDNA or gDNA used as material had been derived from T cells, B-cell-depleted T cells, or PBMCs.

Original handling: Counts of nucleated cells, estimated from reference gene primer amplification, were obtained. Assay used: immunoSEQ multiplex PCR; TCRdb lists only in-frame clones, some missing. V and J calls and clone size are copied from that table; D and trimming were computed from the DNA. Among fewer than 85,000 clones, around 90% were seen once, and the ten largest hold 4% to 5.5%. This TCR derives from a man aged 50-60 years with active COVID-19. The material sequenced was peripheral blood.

CDR3 residues: CSVVGGGEQFF. CDR3 nucleotides: TGCAGCGTCGTTGGGGGGGGCGAGCAGTTCTTC. This sequence joins TRBV29-1 and TRBJ2-1, with TRBD2 as a possible D gene (7 bases). Per the germline V gene, CDR1 is SQVTM and CDR2 is ANQGSEA. Between the trimmed V and J ends, which lost 6 bases and 10 bases, there was a span of 13 bases. This CDR3 comprises 11 residues.